These 31 T cell receptor beta chains were all obtained from the same sample, sequenced in a study of blood T cells in healthy people across ages. The second PCR ran about 7 to 12 cycles with a sample-barcoded 5' primer and J-beta primers. TCRdb redid the calling of the 5' RACE reads with MiXCR, one entry per CDR3 protein. The sample holds fewer than 2,000,000 distinct CDR3 sequences; around 42% are singletons and the top ten take roughly 24%. The sample consisted of blood. These receptors were obtained from a human donor in good health.

This clonotype was counted only a few times. V and J are TRBV5-1 and TRBJ2-5; 9 nucleotides line up with TRBD1. Germline V gene data show CDR1 as SGHRS and CDR2 as YFSETQ. CDR3 size: 13 residues. Trimming took 7 bases from V and 3 from J; bases not matched to a gene: 4. CDR3 DNA: TGCGCCAGCGGGGACAGGGTTAAAGAGACCCAGTACTTC. Translated, it gives CASGDRVKETQYF.

This sequence joins TRBV7-2 and TRBJ2-3; perhaps TRBD1 as D (5 bases). The CDR3 spans 14 residues. The V end was cut by 5 bases, the J end by 2 bases, with 11 bases between. Germline CDR1 and CDR2: SGHTA and FQGNSA. The CDR3 loop is CASSTRQSTDTQYF. The CDR3 nucleotides are TGTGCCAGCAGCACCAGACAGTCCACAGATACGCAGTATTTT.

Only a few counts were recorded for this clonotype. This chain uses TRBV12-3 or TRBV12-4 with TRBJ1-5, with 9 bases identical to TRBD1. CDR3 length: 16 amino acids. V shed 5 bases, J shed 6 bases, and the junction held 11 bases outside the gene matches. The CDR3 is CASSAGMGQGAQPQHF. The CDR3 DNA reads as TGTGCCAGCAGTGCGGGAATGGGACAGGGAGCTCAGCCCCAGCATTTT.

The chain combines TRBV6-5 with TRBJ1-2; possibly TRBD1 for D (5 bases). V was clipped by 7 bases and J by 5 bases, with 14 bases between them. The CDR3 sequence is 13 residues long. In germline, CDR1 is MNHEY, CDR2 SVGAGI. The CDR3 region is CASMGGGYYGYTF. DNA of the CDR3: TGTGCCAGCATGGGGGGGGGTTATTATGGCTACACCTTC.

Details on this clonotype: The junction departs from germline at one end; a sequencing error may be responsible. The chain links TRBV4-3 to TRBJ2-5, with 7 bases identical to TRBD2. The germline CDR1 and CDR2 sequences are LGHNA and YSLEER. The CDR3 sequence is 16 residues long. CDR3 protein: CASSQDWGGYQETQYF. The CDR3 nucleotides are TGCGCCAGCAGTCAAGATTGGGGGGGGTACCAAGAGACCCAGTACTTC.

This clonotype was seen many times. The chain uses TRBV5-1 and TRBJ2-1, with 10 positions matching TRBD1. Germline-derived CDR1 and CDR2 are SGHRS and YFSETQ. The CDR3 spans 14 residues. The V segment lost 2 bases and the J segment 7 bases; nucleotides outside the gene matches: 3. As DNA, the CDR3 is TGCGCCAGCAGCTTAAGACAGGGGGCGAATGAGCAGTTCTTC. Translating it yields CASSLRQGANEQFF.

In its sample, this clonotype was seen a few times. V and J are TRBV2 and TRBJ2-4; D gene ambiguous. TRBJ2-7 matches the DNA end more closely, so the J call is doubtful. The CDR3 runs to 8 residues. Germline CDR1 is SNHLY and CDR2 is FYNNEI. For the CDR3, the DNA is TGTGCCGGAGACGAGCAGTACTTC. Its protein product is CAGDEQYF.

This clonotype showed up just a few times. This rearrangement joins TRBV12-3 or TRBV12-4 to TRBJ2-3; the D is unclear. The V end lost 1 base, the J end lost 5 bases, and 13 bases lay between the germline ends. This CDR3 comprises 15 residues. The CDR3 region is CASSLEGISGDTQYF. DNA of the CDR3: TGTGCCAGCAGTTTAGAAGGCATAAGTGGAGATACGCAGTATTTT.

The chain joins TRBV28 to TRBJ2-2, with D unclear. In germline, CDR1 is MDHEN, CDR2 SYDVKM. V lost 3 bases, J lost 7 bases, and 12 bases lay in between. The CDR3 is 14 amino acids. The CDR3 protein is CASSFVPLDGELFF. The CDR3, as DNA: TGTGCCAGCAGTTTTGTACCGTTGGACGGGGAGCTGTTTTTT. The whole variable domain, filled in from reference TRBV28 and TRBJ2-2, reads DVKVTQSSRYLVKRTGEKVFLECVQDMDHENMFWYRQDPGLGLRLIYFSYDVKMKEKGDIPEGYSVSREKKERFSLILESASTNQTSMYLCASSFVPLDGELFFGEGSRLTVL.

The rearrangement links TRBV6-9 to TRBJ2-1; D gene unclear. The CDR3 extends over 11 amino acids. Trimming took off 11 bases at V and 7 bases at J, with 12 bases between the two ends. Germline lookup yields CDR1 MNHGY and CDR2 SVAAGI. The DNA of the CDR3 is TGTGCCCCCTTGCGAGAGAATGAGCAGTTCTTC. Its translation is CAPLRENEQFF.

In its sample, this clonotype was seen a few times. The chain links TRBV11-2 to TRBJ1-4; 10 positions match TRBD1. The CDR3 consists of 14 residues. Trimming removed 5 bases from V and 7 bases from J; junction bases left unmatched: 4. Germline values: CDR1 SGHAT, CDR2 FQNNGV. The CDR3 protein is CASSLRDRGEKLFF. In nucleotides, the CDR3 is TGTGCCAGCAGCCTCCGGGACAGGGGTGAAAAACTGTTTTTT.

This clonotype was recorded only once. The CDR3 DNA is TGCAGTGCTAGAAGACTAGCGGGATACAATGAGCAGTTCTTC. Residues: CSARRLAGYNEQFF. J is TRBJ2-1 and V is TRBV20-1, with TRBD2 matching over 11 bases. This CDR3 is built from 14 residues. With 2 bases clipped from V and 4 bases from J, the junction kept 1 base outside the gene matches. CDR1 is DFQATT and CDR2 is SNEGSKA in the germline V gene (reference sequence).

Written as DNA, the CDR3 is TGTGCCAGCAGCTTAGTTTGGAGTACAGCCGAGCAGTACTTC. This gives the protein CASSLVWSTAEQYF. The chain links TRBV7-2 to TRBJ2-7; D gene uncertain. The CDR3 covers 14 residues. V shed 1 base and J shed 6 bases, with 13 bases lying between them. Germline CDR1 is SGHTA and CDR2 is FQGNSA.

This clonotype has just a few counts. The rearrangement joins TRBV20-1 to TRBJ2-1, with 7 bases fitting TRBD2. CDR3 length: 13 amino acids. Germline V CDR1 and CDR2: DFQATT, SNEGSKA (reference sequence). Trimming took 6 bases from V and 5 from J; bases not matched to a gene: 7. The CDR3 here is CSAAGTFDNEQFF. In DNA form, the CDR3 reads TGCAGTGCAGCGGGGACGTTTGACAATGAGCAGTTCTTC.

The V and J genes are TRBV7-2 and TRBJ2-5, with D possibly matching TRBD1 (5 bases). Matching the DNA end better, TRBJ2-7 makes the J call doubtful. The germline V gene has CDR1 SGHTA and CDR2 FQGNSA. The CDR3 spans 15 residues. The CDR3 region is CASSPQVGLTYEQYF. The CDR3, as DNA: TGTGCCAGCAGCCCACAGGTGGGCCTTACCTACGAGCAGTACTTC.

The chain joins TRBV7-6 to TRBJ2-5; 11 nucleotides align to TRBD2. The CDR3 runs to 21 residues. V was clipped by 2 bases and J by 11 bases; unmatched bases: 28. The germline gives CDR1 SGHVS, CDR2 FNYEAQ. The CDR3 nucleotides are TGTGCCAGCAGCTTAACCCCGCCGCTTAGCGGGGGGGCTAAGGCCTACAATGAGCAGTACTTC. It translates to CASSLTPPLSGGAKAYNEQYF.

The gene calls are TRBV3-1 and TRBJ1-2; D not resolved. Germline V gene lookup returns CDR1 LGHDT and CDR2 YNNKEL (reference sequence). The V end lost 2 bases, the J end lost 8 bases, and 9 bases lay between the germline ends. The CDR3 is 12 amino acids. DNA of the CDR3: TGTGCCAGCAGCCAACATCCCCGGGGCTACACCTTC. Its protein product is CASSQHPRGYTF.

This chain connects TRBV6-1 to TRBJ2-4; D tentatively fits TRBD1 or TRBD2 (5 bases each). The J call is in doubt because the DNA end fits TRBJ2-7 better. This CDR3 spans 16 amino acids. The germline V gene encodes CDR1 MNHNS and CDR2 SASEGT. This chain's CDR3 is CASSEVGGMISYEQYF. In nucleotides, the CDR3 is TGTGCCAGCAGTGAGGTTGGGGGAATGATTTCCTACGAGCAGTACTTC.

In its sample, this clonotype was seen once. The V call is TRBV9, the J call TRBJ2-1; D is possibly TRBD1 (6 bases). CDR1 and CDR2 (germline): SGDLS, YYNGEE. V was shortened by 4 bases and J by 0 bases, with 14 bases between the two germline ends. The CDR3 totals 16 residues. The CDR3: CASSRRQESSYNEQFF. The CDR3 DNA reads TGTGCCAGCAGCCGGAGACAGGAAAGCTCCTACAATGAGCAGTTCTTC.

V usage is TRBV14 and J usage is TRBJ2-7; D is possibly TRBD2 (5 bases). The V gene's germline CDR1 is SGHDN and CDR2 FVKESK. The CDR3 extends over 15 amino acids. V was cut by 4 bases and J by 0 bases, with 13 bases left in between. CDR3 nucleotide sequence: TGTGCCAGCAGCCGTTACGGGGTTGGCTCCTACGAGCAGTACTTC. It specifies CASSRYGVGSYEQYF.

This clonotype was detected a few times. V gene TRBV6-2 or TRBV6-3 combines with J gene TRBJ2-1; 7 nucleotides agree with TRBD2. Trimming took 7 bases from V and 1 from J; bases not matched to a gene: 7. The CDR3 extends over 15 amino acids. CDR1 and CDR2 (germline): MNHEY, SVGEGT. CDR3 DNA sequence: TGTGCCAGCAAACGGGCGGGGGAATCCTACAATGAGCAGTTCTTC. Amino acids: CASKRAGESYNEQFF.

This clonotype turned up a few times. The rearrangement links TRBV29-1 to TRBJ2-1; 7 bases align to TRBD2. Germline CDR1 SQVTM, CDR2 ANQGSEA. The CDR3 consists of 12 residues. J was trimmed by 10 bases and V by 6 bases; bases with no gene match: 9. CDR3 sequence: CSVGGGSYEQFF. CDR3 in DNA: TGCAGCGTCGGGGGAGGGTCCTACGAGCAGTTCTTC.

In DNA form, the CDR3 reads TGCGCCAGCAGCCCAGGGGACAGGCCGGGGGGAAAACTGTTTTTT. Encoded protein: CASSPGDRPGGKLFF. This chain uses TRBV4-1 with TRBJ1-4; 8 bases agree with TRBD1. Germline V lookup: CDR1 MGHRA, CDR2 YSYEKL. Trimming took 4 bases from V and 10 from J; bases not matched to a gene: 11. CDR3 length equals 15 residues.

The count of this clonotype is one. An end of the junction does not agree with germline; a read error may underlie this. The chain has TRBV3-1 and TRBJ2-3, with D perhaps TRBD1 or TRBD2 (5 bases each). The CDR3 sequence is 17 residues long. In germline, CDR1 is LGHDT, CDR2 YNNKEL (reference sequence). The CDR3 DNA reads as TGTACCAGCAGCCAATCCGGGACCTTTTTAGGAACAGATACGCAGTATTTT. This translates into CTSSQSGTFLGTDTQYF.

This clonotype was seen at least ten times. The chain joins TRBV5-1 to TRBJ1-2; D is unclear. Trimming left V 0 bases short and J 2 bases short, with 8 bases between. This CDR3 contains 14 residues. CDR1 and CDR2 (germline): SGHRS, YFSETQ. The CDR3 bases are TGCGCCAGCAGCTTGGAGGCCAGCAACTATGGCTACACCTTC. Amino acids: CASSLEASNYGYTF.

The chain combines TRBV6-5 with TRBJ2-5; D gene uncertain. The CDR3 is made up of 12 amino acids. CDR1 is MNHEY and CDR2 is SVGAGI in the germline V gene. V was trimmed by 5 bases and J by 11 bases, leaving 15 bases between them. The CDR3 loop reads CASSNGRARQYF. CDR3 nucleotide sequence: TGTGCCAGCAGTAACGGACGAGCAAGGCAGTACTTC.

This clonotype has only a few counts. The genes are TRBV6-5 and TRBJ1-2; no definite D call. The germline CDR1 and CDR2 sequences are MNHEY and SVGAGI. The V gene lost 2 bases and the J gene lost 6 bases, with 10 bases spanning the gap. This CDR3 comprises 13 residues. The CDR3 region has the DNA TGTGCCAGCAGTTACCGCGGGGAACATGGCTACACCTTC. This sequence encodes CASSYRGEHGYTF.

This clonotype was counted only a few times. The chain combines TRBV7-2 with TRBJ1-6; 7 bases agree with TRBD1. V trimming: 3 bases; J trimming: 16 bases; junction bases outside the gene matches: 9. The germline V gene encodes CDR1 SGHTA and CDR2 FQGNSA. The length of the CDR3 is 13 residues. The CDR3 reads CASSLGIGRGLHF. CDR3 nucleotides: TGTGCCAGCAGCTTGGGAATAGGCAGGGGGCTCCACTTT.

This clonotype appeared a single time. A much larger clonotype is one base distant, so this may be a read error. This likely comes from a read error, as the CDR3 has no conserved phenylalanine or tryptophan at its end. The V gene is TRBV29-1, the J gene TRBJ2-7, with D possibly TRBD2 on 6 matching bases. Trimming took off 6 bases at V and 0 bases at J, with 9 bases between the two ends. The CDR3 is 12 residues long. Germline V gene lookup returns CDR1 SQVTM and CDR2 ANQGSEA. CDR3 sequence reads: CSVDGSSYEQYL. The CDR3 region has the DNA TGCAGCGTAGACGGGAGCTCCTACGAGCAGTACTTA.

The chain recombines TRBV11-1 with TRBJ2-5; 7 bases fit TRBD1. This CDR3 comprises 15 residues. The germline V gene has CDR1 SGHAT and CDR2 FQDESV (reference sequence). V shed 5 bases, J shed 5 bases, and the junction held 11 bases outside the gene matches. Here the CDR3 reads CASSPLYRGSETQYF. The CDR3 bases are TGTGCCAGCAGCCCTCTATACAGGGGATCCGAGACCCAGTACTTC. Based on the CDR3 plus reference TRBV11-1 and TRBJ2-5, the full variable domain is EAEVAQSPRYKITEKSQAVAFWCDPISGHATLYWYRQILGQGPELLVQFQDESVVDDSQLPKDRFSAERLKGVDSTLKIQPAELGDSAMYLCASSPLYRGSETQYFGPGTRLLVL.

This clonotype was seen a handful of times. This rearrangement joins TRBV10-3 to TRBJ2-5; no reliable D call. Trimming took off 2 bases at V and 3 bases at J, with 7 bases between the two ends. This CDR3 is 13 amino acids long. The germline CDR1 and CDR2 sequences are ENHRY and SYGVKD. The CDR3 is CAISEAPKETQYF. CDR3 nucleotides: TGTGCCATCAGTGAGGCCCCCAAAGAGACCCAGTACTTC.